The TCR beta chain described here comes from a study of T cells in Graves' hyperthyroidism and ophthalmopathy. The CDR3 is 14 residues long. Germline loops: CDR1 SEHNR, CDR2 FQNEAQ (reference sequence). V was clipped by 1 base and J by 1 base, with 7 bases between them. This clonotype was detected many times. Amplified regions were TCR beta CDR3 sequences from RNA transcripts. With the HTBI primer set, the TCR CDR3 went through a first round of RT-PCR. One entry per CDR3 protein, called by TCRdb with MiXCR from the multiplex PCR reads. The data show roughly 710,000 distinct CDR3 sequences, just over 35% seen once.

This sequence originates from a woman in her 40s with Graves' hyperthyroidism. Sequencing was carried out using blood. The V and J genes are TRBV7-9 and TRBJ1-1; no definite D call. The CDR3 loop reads CASSLDLANTEAFF. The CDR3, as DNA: TGTGCCAGCAGCTTAGATCTAGCGAACACTGAAGCTTTCTTT.